This paragraph reports one T cell receptor (beta chain). Per the authors' pipeline: The authors estimated nucleated cell counts from reference gene primer amplification. Assay: immunoSEQ multiplex PCR; the TCRdb copy retains only in-frame clones and omits some. The DNA gave D and trimming, while V, J and clone size come from that table. In the table there are around 240,000 clones, about 86% of which are singletons. This record comes from a study of blood T cell repertoires in COVID-19. For the study at large: Acute-phase and convalescent COVID-19 samples originated in the United States, Italy and Spain. PBMCs, B-cell-depleted T cells, or T cells were the source of the cDNA or gDNA that made up the material.

The CDR3 is made up of 15 amino acids. CDR1 SGDLS and CDR2 YYNGEE come from the germline V gene. Trimming took 2 bases from V and 1 from J, leaving 12 bases between them. This clonotype originated in a woman in her twenties or thirties who had recovered from COVID-19. This chain joins TRBV9 and TRBJ1-1, with D possibly matching TRBD1 (5 bases). Material for sequencing was peripheral blood. CDR3 sequence: CASSVGGRRNTEAFF. Written as DNA, the CDR3 is TGTGCCAGCAGCGTGGGGGGACGCAGGAACACTGAAGCTTTCTTT.